Described below is a single T cell receptor beta chain sequence and its context. Its antigen is not identified. This entry is derived from a study of cytomegalovirus exposure and HLA in healthy donors. Findings and caveats of the study: Immune exposure data for these donors was limited to CMV serostatus. Researchers counted around 150 TCR beta chains as cytomegalovirus-associated.

PCR primers comprised 60 Vbeta and 13 Jbeta primers. The assay was immunoSEQ multiplex PCR, and TCRdb's table has in-frame clones only and misses some. The table has around 170,000 clones, more than 75% seen once. Sequencing used PBMCs. The origin of this receptor is a woman aged 18 to 35 in good health and CMV-seronegative.

CDR3 residues: CASSYGGTGPNTF. CDR3 in DNA: TGTGCCAGCAGTTACGGGGGGACAGGACCGAACACCTTC. The chain has TRBV6-5 and TRBJ1-2, with 8 bases identical to TRBD1. The V and J ends lost 2 bases and 12 bases, in that order; junction bases with no gene match: 8. The CDR3 spans 13 residues. Germline CDR1 is MNHEY and CDR2 is SVGAGI.